This T cell receptor beta chain comes out of a study of CD4 T cells in relation to SARS-CoV-2 and coronaviruses. The method was immunoSEQ multiplex PCR; TCRdb's version includes in-frame clones alone and lacks a portion of them. Seen here are some 45,000 clones, roughly four fifths observed once, and the top ten hold about 1.5%. This clone was picked up one time. Its antigen is as yet unknown. Naive or memory CD4+ cells were cultured 1:1 with T cell-depleted PBMCs plus CEF. The CDR3 loop spans 13 amino acids. CDR1 is MNHNS, CDR2 SASEGT, per germline. The V and J ends lost 3 bases and 5 bases respectively, with 10 bases between them.

The chain is built from TRBV6-1 and TRBJ2-5; D call uncertain. The sequence derives from an adult with COVID-19. Sequenced input: naive CD4+ T cells from PBMCs, cultured in vitro. Subset indicated: naive CD4+ T cells isolated by negative enrichment. DNA for the CDR3: TGTGCCAGCAGTGACGCCGTCTCGGAGACCCAGTACTTC. It encodes CASSDAVSETQYF.